This TCR beta chain was obtained from a study of low-dose radiotherapy and immunotherapy resistance in tumors. As for the study in general: A dose of 0.5 Gy per fraction was delivered to Cohort 1 every 2 weeks, for a total of 6.5 Gy. Cohort 2, a group dosed every two weeks at 1 Gy per fraction, received 13 Gy in total over 26 weeks.

The time point is: after trial treatment. Treatment meaning: LDRT plus nivolumab, ipilimumab, low-dose cyclophosphamide and aspirin (RACIN trial). Alpha and beta chains were covered, as first-strand cDNA relied on TRAV- and TRBV-specific primers. Using a constant-region primer together with a V-primer adapter, TCRs were subjected to about 18 PCR cycles of amplification. One entry per CDR3 protein results from TCRdb running MiXCR on the reads. Of more than 90,000 distinct CDR3 sequences in the sample, about 20% were seen once. CDR3 length: 15 amino acids. V dropped 3 bases and J dropped 3; count of bases not matched to a gene: 5. Looked up from germline, CDR1 is MGHRA and CDR2 is YSYEKL. This clonotype was found many times.

The chain carries TRBV4-1 and TRBJ1-5, with 7 bases that match TRBD1. The specimen comprised PBMCs, sampled after low-dose radiotherapy plus immunotherapy. The TCR was taken from a male donor with prostate cancer. CDR3 coding DNA: TGCGCCAGCAGCCAGAGACAGGGTGACAATCAGCCCCAGCATTTT. Translating gives CASSQRQGDNQPQHF.